This T cell receptor beta chain was observed in a study of blood T cell repertoires in COVID-19. Study summary: Collection of acute and convalescent COVID-19 samples took place in the United States, Italy and Spain.

Germline-derived CDR1 and CDR2 are SEHNR and FQNEAQ (reference sequence). V lost 8 bases and J 2 bases, leaving 12 bases between the germline ends. CDR3 size: 13 residues. Original analysis: For nucleated cells, counts were estimated from reference gene primer amplification. Using immunoSEQ multiplex PCR, the repertoire was profiled, and TCRdb retains in-frame clones only, with some absent. D and trimming come from the DNA, and the V and J calls and clone size come from that table. The top ten clones hold 7.3% of a sample with just under 350,000 clones, roughly 86% of them seen once. The specimen was peripheral blood. The V and J genes are TRBV7-9 and TRBJ1-2; possibly TRBD1 for D (6 bases). This sequence was found in a woman between 65 and 79 years old with COVID-19, enrolled during active disease. The CDR3 nucleotides read TGTGCCAGCGGTTCCGGACAGAACTATGGCTACACCTTC. Encoded protein: CASGSGQNYGYTF.